The next 27 T cell receptor beta chains were all read from a single sample in a study of blood T cell repertoires in COVID-19. Using immunoSEQ multiplex PCR, the repertoire was profiled, and TCRdb retains in-frame clones only, with some absent. There are under 250,000 clones in the sample; about 76% occur only once, and roughly 5.7% lies in the top ten. The sample comprised peripheral blood. Source of these receptors: a woman aged 40 to 50 with COVID-19, enrolled during active disease.

This chain joins TRBV6-5 and TRBJ1-1, with 9 bases lining up with TRBD1. There are 13 residues in the CDR3. The junction had 11 bases not matched to a gene; V was cut back by 7 bases and J by 11 bases. CDR1 is MNHEY and CDR2 is SVGAGI in the germline V gene. CDR3 protein: CASKGTGLLYAFF. The DNA of the CDR3 is TGTGCCAGCAAAGGGACAGGGTTGTTGTATGCTTTCTTT.

This clone has a single count. The chain is built from TRBV7-9 and TRBJ1-2, with TRBD1 as a possible D gene (5 bases). V lost 5 bases to trimming and J lost 8 bases, with 18 bases between them. The CDR3 has 14 residues. Germline CDR1 and CDR2: SEHNR and FQNEAQ (reference sequence). The CDR3, as DNA: TGTGCCAGCAGCCCCTCGGGGGGTATGGGAGGCTACACCTTC. This translates into CASSPSGGMGGYTF.

The gene calls are TRBV12-5 and TRBJ2-5, with D perhaps matching TRBD2 (5 bases). The germline CDR1 and CDR2 sequences are LGHNT and FRNRAP. This CDR3 contains 12 residues. The V and J ends lost 9 bases and 4 bases respectively, with 12 bases between them. The CDR3 region is CASGWTGETQYF. In nucleotides, the CDR3 is TGTGCTAGCGGGTGGACTGGAGAGACCCAGTACTTC.

This chain connects TRBV2 to TRBJ2-1, with D possibly matching TRBD2 (5 bases). CDR3 length: 15 residues. Germline V lookup: CDR1 SNHLY, CDR2 FYNNEI. V lost 3 bases, J lost 0 bases, and 9 bases lay in between. In DNA, the CDR3 is TGTGCCAGCAGTGATCCCGGGAACTCCTACAATGAGCAGTTCTTC. Protein: CASSDPGNSYNEQFF.

CDR3 region: CASSLYRDRSFEQYF. For the CDR3, the DNA is TGTGCCAGCAGTTTGTATCGGGACAGGTCTTTCGAGCAGTACTTC. The gene calls are TRBV27 and TRBJ2-7, with 8 bases matching TRBD1. This CDR3 is 15 amino acids long. Germline V CDR1 and CDR2: MNHEY, SMNVEV (reference sequence). The J segment lost 6 bases and the V segment lost 3 bases, leaving 10 bases of the junction unmatched.

This clone was observed a handful of times. Different DNA sequences within this sample yield the same CDR3. The genes are TRBV27 and TRBJ2-3; possibly TRBD2 for D (5 bases). Germline loops: CDR1 MNHEY, CDR2 SMNVEV (reference sequence). Trimming shortened V by 0 bases and J by 0 bases, and 10 bases separated the two germline ends. The CDR3 totals 16 residues. The CDR3 coding sequence is TGTGCCAGCAGTTTATCCCCAAGCGGTAGCACAGATACGCAGTATTTT. It codes for CASSLSPSGSTDTQYF.

The chain employs TRBV4-3 and TRBJ2-7, with D possibly being TRBD2 (6 bases). Trimming removed 0 bases at V and 6 bases at J, with 15 bases between. Germline V gene data show CDR1 as LGHNA and CDR2 as YSLEER. The CDR3 is 15 amino acids. DNA for the CDR3: TGCGCCAGCAGCCAAGATCGGGGGATAGGAGGCGAGCAGTACTTC. Amino acids: CASSQDRGIGGEQYF.

The chain links TRBV28 to TRBJ1-5, with 7 nucleotides matching TRBD1. This CDR3 spans 15 amino acids. After removal of 5 bases from V and 4 bases from J, the junction contained 8 bases not matched to a gene. Germline assignment: CDR1 MDHEN and CDR2 SYDVKM. CDR3 nucleotides: TGTGCCAGCAGTGCACGACAGGGTTTTAATCAGCCCCAGCATTTT. It encodes CASSARQGFNQPQHF.

This clone has ten or more counts. This sequence joins TRBV19 and TRBJ2-6; a weak D match, TRBD1 (6 bases). The germline CDR1 and CDR2 sequences are LNHDA and SQIVND (reference sequence). The V end lost 1 base, the J end lost 4 bases, and 17 bases lay between the germline ends. The CDR3 sequence is 18 residues long. This CDR3 reads CASSIGYRAVSGANVLTF. Here the CDR3 DNA reads TGTGCCAGTAGTATAGGGTACAGGGCTGTTTCCGGGGCCAACGTCCTGACTTTC.

This clone was seen just once. The chain is built from TRBV18 and TRBJ1-4; 7 nucleotides align to TRBD1. Germline CDR1 and CDR2: KGHSH and LQKENI. V gave up 2 bases and J gave up 10 bases; unmatched junction bases: 10. This CDR3 contains 15 residues. The CDR3 DNA is TGTGCCAGCTCACCAAGGTCAGGACAGGAGGGAAAACTGTTTTTT. This translates into CASSPRSGQEGKLFF.

The V call is TRBV7-8, the J call TRBJ2-6; the D gene is possibly TRBD1 (6 bases). V lost 1 base to trimming and J lost 4 bases, with 8 bases between them. Germline CDR1 is SGHVS and CDR2 is FQNEAQ. This CDR3 spans 15 amino acids. CDR3 residues: CASSLVGAGANVLTF. The DNA of the CDR3 is TGTGCCAGCAGCTTAGTGGGGGCCGGGGCCAACGTCCTGACTTTC. The complete variable domain, with remaining parts taken from reference TRBV7-8 and TRBJ2-6, reads GAGVSQSPRYKVAKRGQDVALRCDPISGHVSLFWYQQALGQGPEFLTYFQNEAQLDKSGLPSDRFFAERPEGSVSTLKIQRTQQEDSAVYLCASSLVGAGANVLTFGAGSRLTVL.

This clone was detected only a few times. V usage is TRBV6-5 and J usage is TRBJ2-5; D possibly corresponds to TRBD1 (6 bases). This CDR3 region has 13 residues. Germline V gene data show CDR1 as MNHEY and CDR2 as SVGAGI. With 5 bases removed from V and 4 bases from J, the gap between germline ends came to 11 bases. The CDR3 region has the DNA TGTGCCAGCAGTAGGCAGGGGCGAGAGACCCAGTACTTC. Translation gives CASSRQGRETQYF.

The J gene is TRBJ2-1, the V gene TRBV7-8; D is perhaps TRBD1 (6 bases). Germline CDR1 is SGHVS and CDR2 is FQNEAQ. Trimming stripped 4 bases from V and 9 bases from J, with 13 bases between. This CDR3 is built from 13 residues. This chain's CDR3 is CASSWVGASEQFF. DNA for the CDR3: TGTGCCAGCAGCTGGGTGGGGGCATCTGAGCAGTTCTTC.

The V call is TRBV9, the J call TRBJ1-2, with D maybe TRBD1 (6 bases). The CDR3 extends over 14 amino acids. Germline loops: CDR1 SGDLS, CDR2 YYNGEE. Deletions cut 3 bases from V and 2 bases from J, with 11 bases between. CDR3 nucleotides: TGTGCCAGCAGCGCGGCCGGACAGAACTATGGCTACACCTTC. Its translation is CASSAAGQNYGYTF.

The rearrangement joins TRBV5-1 to TRBJ1-1; 10 bases fit TRBD1. Trimming took 2 bases from V and 4 from J; bases not matched to a gene: 5. This CDR3 has 15 amino acids. Germline assignment: CDR1 SGHRS and CDR2 YFSETQ. CDR3 sequence: CASSFSGQGSTEAFF. CDR3 nucleotides: TGCGCCAGCAGCTTTTCGGGACAGGGGAGCACTGAAGCTTTCTTT.

The chain has TRBV13 and TRBJ2-1; D possibly corresponds to TRBD1 (5 bases). Germline loops: CDR1 PRHDT, CDR2 FYEKMQ (reference sequence). With 5 bases removed from V and 4 bases from J, the gap between germline ends came to 9 bases. The CDR3 length is 13 residues. This chain's CDR3 is CASSPGRYNEQFF. In nucleotides, the CDR3 is TGTGCCAGCAGCCCAGGGCGTTACAATGAGCAGTTCTTC.

This clone showed up just a few times. The J gene is TRBJ1-2, the V gene TRBV7-9, with a possible D match to TRBD1 (5 bases). The V gene's germline CDR1 is SEHNR and CDR2 FQNEAQ (reference sequence). The V gene lost 5 bases and the J gene lost 8 bases, with 12 bases spanning the gap. The length of the CDR3 is 12 residues. CDR3 DNA: TGTGCCAGCAGCCCTGTGGGGGGGGGCTACACCTTC. This sequence encodes CASSPVGGGYTF. The full variable domain, in which reference TRBV7-9 and TRBJ1-2 provide the parts outside the CDR3, is DTGVSQNPRHKITKRGQNVTFRCDPISEHNRLYWYRQTLGQGPEFLTYFQNEAQLEKSRLLSDRFSAERPKGSFSTLEIQRTEQGDSAMYLCASSPVGGGYTFGSGTRLTVV.

The chain recombines TRBV14 with TRBJ2-3, with 8 bases identical to TRBD1. Germline lookup yields CDR1 SGHDN and CDR2 FVKESK. V gave up 6 bases and J gave up 0 bases; unmatched junction bases: 5. CDR3 length: 15 amino acids. CDR3 loop: CASSLDRVSTDTQYF. The CDR3 DNA follows: TGTGCCAGCAGTTTGGACAGGGTCAGCACAGATACGCAGTATTTT.

The genes are TRBV5-6 and TRBJ2-3, with D uncertain. Germline CDR1 is SGHDT and CDR2 is YYEEEE. The CDR3 spans 16 residues. Trimming removed 4 bases at V and 4 bases at J, with 19 bases between. The DNA of the CDR3 is TGTGCCAGCAGCCGGAATGTGGCGGAGCTATCAGATACGCAGTATTTT. As protein: CASSRNVAELSDTQYF.

J is TRBJ2-2 and V is TRBV3-1 (or the pseudogene TRBV3-2); 8 bases are a match to TRBD2. After removal of 2 bases from V and 5 bases from J, the junction contained 1 base not matched to a gene. The germline gives CDR1 LGHDT, CDR2 YNNKEL (reference sequence). CDR3 size: 14 residues. The CDR3 is CASSQRGGTGELFF. CDR3 nucleotide sequence: TGTGCCAGCAGCCAACGGGGGGGAACCGGGGAGCTGTTTTTT.

In nucleotides, the CDR3 is TGTGCCAGCAGTCCTCCGGGACTAGATGCGGAGACCCAGTACTTC. The encoded protein is CASSPPGLDAETQYF. The J gene is TRBJ2-5, the V gene TRBV25-1; 8 positions agree with TRBD2. The germline V gene has CDR1 MGHDK and CDR2 SYGVNS. CDR3 length equals 15 residues. V trimming: 5 bases; J trimming: 5 bases; junction bases outside the gene matches: 10.

This chain links TRBV11-2 with TRBJ1-4; D call uncertain. V was cut by 1 base and J by 7 bases, with 13 bases left in between. CDR3 length: 15 amino acids. From germline, CDR1 is SGHAT and CDR2 FQNNGV. CDR3 loop: CASSLVARELEKLFF. CDR3 bases: TGTGCCAGCAGCTTAGTGGCGAGGGAACTTGAAAAACTGTTTTTT. Looking up the rest from reference TRBV11-2 and TRBJ1-4 gives the full variable domain: EAGVAQSPRYKIIEKRQSVAFWCNPISGHATLYWYQQILGQGPKLLIQFQNNGVVDDSQLPKDRFSAERLKGVDSTLKIQPAKLEDSAVYLCASSLVARELEKLFFGSGTQLSVL.

The V gene is TRBV6-4, the J gene TRBJ1-6, with D uncertain. Per germline, CDR1 MRHNA and CDR2 SNTAGT. The CDR3 runs to 13 residues. The germline V and J ends were trimmed by 10 bases and 7 bases, with 14 bases remaining between them. In nucleotides, the CDR3 is TGTGCCACCTCGACGGAGGTAAATTCACCCCTCCACTTT. The encoded protein is CATSTEVNSPLHF.

The genes are TRBV11-2 and TRBJ1-6; TRBD1 matches at 7 bases. Trimming cost V 5 bases and J 2 bases; bases outside gene matches: 9. From germline, CDR1 is SGHAT and CDR2 FQNNGV. This CDR3 is built from 17 residues. The CDR3 reads CASSPRQGPPYNSPLHF. The CDR3 coding sequence is TGTGCCAGCAGCCCCAGACAGGGACCCCCCTATAATTCACCCCTCCACTTT.

The chain employs TRBV3-1 (or the pseudogene TRBV3-2) and TRBJ1-1; no definite D call. The CDR3 has 13 residues. V was shortened by 0 bases and J by 4 bases, with 6 bases between the two germline ends. Germline-derived CDR1 and CDR2 are LGHDT and YNNKEL (reference sequence). The CDR3 DNA reads as TGTGCCAGCAGCCAAGAAACTGGCACTGAAGCTTTCTTT. Translation: CASSQETGTEAFF.

The chain is built from TRBV28 and TRBJ2-3; 11 bases are a match to TRBD1. This CDR3 is built from 15 residues. V lost 6 bases and J lost 6; bases outside the gene matches: 8. Germline V CDR1 and CDR2: MDHEN, SYDVKM. CDR3 sequence (DNA): TGTGCCAGCAGCCGAGGACAGGGGGCTAGGGATACGCAGTATTTT. It is translated as CASSRGQGARDTQYF.

This rearrangement joins TRBV5-1 to TRBJ1-5; D call uncertain. The CDR3 runs to 15 residues. From germline, CDR1 is SGHRS and CDR2 YFSETQ. The V end was cut by 0 bases, the J end by 0 bases, with 7 bases between. The CDR3 coding sequence is TGCGCCAGCAGCTTGGACGGTAATAGCAATCAGCCCCAGCATTTT. It specifies CASSLDGNSNQPQHF.